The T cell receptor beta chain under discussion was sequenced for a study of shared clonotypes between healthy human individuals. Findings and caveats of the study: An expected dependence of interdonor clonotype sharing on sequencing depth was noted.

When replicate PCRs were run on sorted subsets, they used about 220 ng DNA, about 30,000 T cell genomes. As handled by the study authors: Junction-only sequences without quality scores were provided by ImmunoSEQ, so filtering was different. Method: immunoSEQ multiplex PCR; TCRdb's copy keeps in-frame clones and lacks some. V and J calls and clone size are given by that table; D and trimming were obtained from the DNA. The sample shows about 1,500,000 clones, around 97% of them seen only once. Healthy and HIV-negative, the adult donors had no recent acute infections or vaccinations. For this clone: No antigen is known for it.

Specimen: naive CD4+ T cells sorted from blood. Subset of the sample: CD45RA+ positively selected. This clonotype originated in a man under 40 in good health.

This CDR3 reads CASRVSTNEKLFF. The CDR3 DNA reads as TGTGCCAGCCGGGTCTCAACTAATGAAAAACTGTTTTTT. This chain joins TRBV27 and TRBJ1-4; no clear D gene. The germline V gene has CDR1 MNHEY and CDR2 SMNVEV (reference sequence). Trimming shortened V by 8 bases and J by 0 bases, and 7 bases separated the two germline ends. CDR3 length equals 13 residues.